The rows below give T cell receptor beta chains drawn from one sample of a study of immune cell composition in non-small cell lung cancer. Clones were sequenced by immunoSEQ multiplex PCR, and TCRdb holds only the in-frame ones, with some missing. The sample holds some 11,000 clones, 50% to 75% seen once. The specimen sequenced was lung tumor tissue. These receptor sequences come from a human donor with non-small cell lung cancer. CDR3s include the opening cysteine and the closing phenylalanine or tryptophan. D genes are given only for firm matches. Size tells how often a clone was seen (once, few, many) or the class of an expanded clone, and some rows leave it out.

cdr3_aa	cdr3_nt	clone_size	d_call	v_call	j_call
CASSQGLAGGGRDNEQFF	TGTGCCAGCAGCCAGGGACTAGCGGGAGGTGGAAGGGACAATGAGCAGTTCTTC	-	TRBD2	TRBV7-9	TRBJ2-1
CASSRGGIYEQYF	TGTGCCAGTAGTCGCGGGGGGATCTACGAGCAGTACTTC	-	TRBD2	TRBV19	TRBJ2-7
CASSRPGQGTKFF	TGCGCCAGCAGCCGACCGGGACAGGGGACGAAGTTCTTC	-	TRBD1	TRBV4-1	TRBJ2-1
CASSQSWAGSYEQYF	TGTGCCAGCAGCCAATCCTGGGCAGGTTCCTACGAGCAGTACTTC	-	-	TRBV5-5	TRBJ2-7
CASSGRQVYEQYF	TGTGCCAGCAGTGGAAGACAGGTCTACGAGCAGTACTTC	few	-	TRBV27	TRBJ2-7
CASSILAGNYNEQFF	TGTGCCAGCAGCATCCTAGCGGGAAATTACAATGAGCAGTTCTTC	few	TRBD2	TRBV5-6	TRBJ2-1
CASSPYFNTEAFF	TGTGCCAGCAGCCCGTACTTTAACACTGAAGCTTTCTTT	-	-	TRBV7-9	TRBJ1-1
CASSDTSGSYNEQFF	TGTGCCAGCAGTGACACTAGCGGCTCCTACAATGAGCAGTTCTTC	-	TRBD2	TRBV6-6	TRBJ2-1
CASIDREKNIQYF	TGTGCCAGCATCGACAGAGAGAAAAACATTCAGTACTTC	-	-	TRBV28	TRBJ2-4
CASSPGGVWADTQYF	TGTGCCAGCAGTCCAGGGGGCGTTTGGGCAGATACGCAGTATTTT	-	TRBD1	TRBV28	TRBJ2-3
CASSVGLAGESEQFF	TGTGCCAGCAGTGTTGGACTAGCGGGAGAGAGTGAGCAGTTCTTC	-	TRBD2	TRBV2	TRBJ2-1
CASSLLKGGEQYF	TGTGCCAGCAGCTTACTAAAGGGAGGGGAGCAGTACTTC	-	TRBD2	TRBV7-2	TRBJ2-7
CASSLDTEANVLTF	TGCGCCAGCAGCTTGGATACAGAAGCCAACGTCCTGACTTTC	-	-	TRBV5-1	TRBJ2-6
CASSQGFTGVYEQYF	TGCGCCAGCAGCCAAGGGTTCACAGGGGTCTACGAGCAGTACTTC	medium-sized	TRBD1	TRBV4-1	TRBJ2-7
CASVGTGDPYNF	TGTGCCAGCGTCGGGACAGGGGACCCGTATAACTTC	-	TRBD1	TRBV2	TRBJ2-5